Listed below are T cell receptor beta chains from one sample, sequenced in a study of blood T cell repertoires in COVID-19. The method was immunoSEQ multiplex PCR; TCRdb's version includes in-frame clones alone and lacks a portion of them. This sample carries about 120,000 clones, around 80% of them seen once, and the ten largest clones take around 2.5%. Sequencing used peripheral blood. The origin of the receptors is a man over 45 with acute or convalescent COVID-19. CDR3s include the opening cysteine and the closing phenylalanine or tryptophan. The order of the fields is CDR3 length, D gene, J gene, clone size, V gene, CDR3 DNA, CDR3 protein. D genes are given only for firm matches. Some rows have no size entry. The others give once, few or many, or a class for an expanded clone.

CDR3 length: 15; D gene: TRBD2; J gene: TRBJ2-2; clone size: .; V gene: TRBV5-6; CDR3 DNA: TGTGCCAGCAGCTCTAGCGGGAGAGAGACCGGGGAGCTGTTTTTT; CDR3 protein: CASSSSGRETGELFF
CDR3 length: 14; D gene: .; J gene: TRBJ1-1; clone size: .; V gene: TRBV4-2; CDR3 DNA: TGTGCCAGCAGCAGGGGAAATTTGAACACTGAAGCTTTCTTT; CDR3 protein: CASSRGNLNTEAFF
CDR3 length: 14; D gene: .; J gene: TRBJ2-5; clone size: .; V gene: TRBV19; CDR3 DNA: TGTGCCAGTAGTGGGTCGGGGGTACAAGAGACCCAGTACTTC; CDR3 protein: CASSGSGVQETQYF
CDR3 length: 15; D gene: .; J gene: TRBJ1-6; clone size: .; V gene: TRBV14; CDR3 DNA: TGTGCCAGCAGCCAAGATCGTCGAGGGAACGCACCCCTCCACTTT; CDR3 protein: CASSQDRRGNAPLHF
CDR3 length: 15; D gene: TRBD1; J gene: TRBJ1-4; clone size: .; V gene: TRBV6-5; CDR3 DNA: TGTGCCAGCAGTTACTCGACAGGGGCTAATGAAAAACTGTTTTTT; CDR3 protein: CASSYSTGANEKLFF
CDR3 length: 12; D gene: .; J gene: TRBJ1-1; clone size: many; V gene: TRBV29-1; CDR3 DNA: TGCAGCGTTGACAGGGGTGGAACTGAAGCTTTCTTT; CDR3 protein: CSVDRGGTEAFF
CDR3 length: 13; D gene: .; J gene: TRBJ1-6; clone size: .; V gene: TRBV6-5; CDR3 DNA: TGTGCCAGCAAAGAACAGGGAAATTCACCCCTCCACTTT; CDR3 protein: CASKEQGNSPLHF
CDR3 length: 15; D gene: .; J gene: TRBJ1-4; clone size: .; V gene: TRBV4-2; CDR3 DNA: TGTGCCATCAGTCAGGGAGGTGTGGGTCATGAAAAACTGTTTTTT; CDR3 protein: CAISQGGVGHEKLFF
CDR3 length: 12; D gene: .; J gene: TRBJ1-1; clone size: .; V gene: TRBV25-1; CDR3 DNA: TGTGCCTCCATGGGAGGGAACACTGAAGCTTTCTTT; CDR3 protein: CASMGGNTEAFF
CDR3 length: 15; D gene: TRBD1; J gene: TRBJ2-5; clone size: .; V gene: TRBV7-8; CDR3 DNA: TGTGCCAGCAGCGGGGAAACAGGGGCCCGGGAGACCCAGTACTTC; CDR3 protein: CASSGETGARETQYF
CDR3 length: 16; D gene: .; J gene: TRBJ1-3; clone size: .; V gene: TRBV2; CDR3 DNA: TGTGCCAGCAGTGAAGTTGCAGCGAGCTCTGGAAACACCATATATTTT; CDR3 protein: CASSEVAASSGNTIYF
CDR3 length: 20; D gene: TRBD2; J gene: TRBJ2-1; clone size: .; V gene: TRBV4-2; CDR3 DNA: TGTGCCAGCAGCCAAGTGGCGGCTAGCGGGGGCCCTAGCTCCTACAATGAGCAGTTCTTC; CDR3 protein: CASSQVAASGGPSSYNEQFF
CDR3 length: 18; D gene: .; J gene: TRBJ1-5; clone size: .; V gene: TRBV18; CDR3 DNA: TGTGCCAGCTCACCAAGTGACAGGTTGAGATATAGCAATCAGCCCCAGCATTTT; CDR3 protein: CASSPSDRLRYSNQPQHF
CDR3 length: 16; D gene: .; J gene: TRBJ1-4; clone size: .; V gene: TRBV7-9; CDR3 DNA: TGTGCCAGCAGCTTAGCGCTTCAGGGCCGAAGTGAAAAACTGTTTTTT; CDR3 protein: CASSLALQGRSEKLFF
CDR3 length: 15; D gene: .; J gene: TRBJ2-3; clone size: .; V gene: TRBV10-1; CDR3 DNA: TGCGCCAGCAGTGGAGGCGGGGAGAGCACAGATACGCAGTATTTT; CDR3 protein: CASSGGGESTDTQYF
CDR3 length: 15; D gene: TRBD1; J gene: TRBJ1-3; clone size: .; V gene: TRBV7-9; CDR3 DNA: TGTGCCAGCAGTTTGACAGGGGGCATGGGAAACACCATATATTTT; CDR3 protein: CASSLTGGMGNTIYF
CDR3 length: 15; D gene: .; J gene: TRBJ1-5; clone size: .; V gene: TRBV7-2; CDR3 DNA: TGTGCCAGCAGCCAAAGCGGACGTAGCAATCAGCCCCAGCATTTT; CDR3 protein: CASSQSGRSNQPQHF
CDR3 length: 13; D gene: .; J gene: TRBJ2-5; clone size: .; V gene: TRBV27; CDR3 DNA: TGTGCCAGCAGTTCGCGAGGGCAGGAGACCCAGTACTTC; CDR3 protein: CASSSRGQETQYF
CDR3 length: 15; D gene: .; J gene: TRBJ1-6; clone size: .; V gene: TRBV7-2; CDR3 DNA: TGTGCCAGCAGCCTCAGTGGCTCCTATAATTCACCCCTCCACTTT; CDR3 protein: CASSLSGSYNSPLHF
CDR3 length: 13; D gene: .; J gene: TRBJ2-7; clone size: .; V gene: TRBV30; CDR3 DNA: TGTGCCTGGAGTTTGAGTTCCCTCAGGGAGCAGTACTTC; CDR3 protein: CAWSLSSLREQYF
CDR3 length: 14; D gene: .; J gene: TRBJ1-2; clone size: .; V gene: TRBV15; CDR3 DNA: TGTGCCACCAGCATTAGGACAGCTAACTATGGCTACACCTTC; CDR3 protein: CATSIRTANYGYTF
CDR3 length: 17; D gene: .; J gene: TRBJ2-7; clone size: .; V gene: TRBV9; CDR3 DNA: TGTGCCAGCAGCGTAGTTCCCGGGGGGCCCGAGGCGTACGAGCAGTACTTC; CDR3 protein: CASSVVPGGPEAYEQYF
CDR3 length: 16; D gene: TRBD1; J gene: TRBJ2-7; clone size: .; V gene: TRBV4-1; CDR3 DNA: TGCGCCAGCAGCCAGACGGGACAGAGGGCCTCGGTCGAGCAGTACTTC; CDR3 protein: CASSQTGQRASVEQYF